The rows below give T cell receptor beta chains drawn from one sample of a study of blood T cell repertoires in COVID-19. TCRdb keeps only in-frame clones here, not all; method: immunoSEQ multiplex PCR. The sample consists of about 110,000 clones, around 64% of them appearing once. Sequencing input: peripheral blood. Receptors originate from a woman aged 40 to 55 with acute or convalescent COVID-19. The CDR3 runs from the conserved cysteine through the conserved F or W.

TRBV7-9 CASSLLYGELFF
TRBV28 CASSPTSNTGELFF
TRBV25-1 CASSVRAGGGYEQYF
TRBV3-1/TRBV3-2 CASSLLTGSEQYF
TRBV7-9 CASSKVDQPSGGF
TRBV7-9 CASSSLLLAANTGELFF
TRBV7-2 CASSPREGGNTIYF
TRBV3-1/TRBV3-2 CASSQGGGTGELFF
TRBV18 CASSPRQGRSDTEAFF
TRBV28 CASTPAGEGRTQYF
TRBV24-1 CATSDPTEQETQYF